This T cell receptor beta chain derives from a study of shared clonotypes between healthy human individuals. With regard to this clone: The antigen remains undetermined.

Profiling relied on immunoSEQ multiplex PCR, and the TCRdb table lists in-frame clones only, not all of them. The sample shows about 2.4 million clones, more than 80% of them seen only once. Overall study results and limits: With a few donors compared, about 5.2% of naive CD4 clonotypes were shared.

In germline, CDR1 is MNHEY, CDR2 SMNVEV (reference sequence). CDR3 length equals 15 residues. The V gene lost 1 base and the J gene lost 1 base, with 8 bases spanning the gap. Sequencing input: naive CD4+ T cells sorted from blood. Regarding subset: CD45RA+ positively selected. The TCR originated in a man younger than 35 in good health. The gene calls are TRBV27 and TRBJ2-1; D is ambiguous. This CDR3 is CASSLWAGSYNEQFF. In DNA, the CDR3 is TGTGCCAGCAGTTTATGGGCCGGTTCCTACAATGAGCAGTTCTTC.